This T cell receptor (beta chain) was observed in a study of OX40 agonist ivuxolimab in advanced cancers. Study at large: Recorded diagnoses for dose-escalation patients were hepatocellular carcinoma, melanoma, renal cell or head and neck cancer. Allowance was made for prior anti-PD-1, anti-PD-L1 or anti-CTLA-4 therapy, and about 44% had some.

Assay used: immunoSEQ multiplex PCR; TCRdb lists only in-frame clones, some missing. The table includes 50,000 to 65,000 clones, 88% detected once. Regarding this clone: Its antigen is not known.

General study results and limits: Normalized T-cell clonal expansion was also low in some nonresponders.

The sequence came from an adult with an advanced solid tumor such as melanoma, head and neck, liver or kidney cancer. Sequenced here: CD4+ or CD8+ T cells sorted from blood, sampled in a trial of the OX40 agonist ivuxolimab.

Written as DNA, the CDR3 is TGTGCCAGCAGCTTAGGCATGACAGACAGTGAAAAACTGTTTTTT. Protein: CASSLGMTDSEKLFF. This chain joins TRBV7-8 and TRBJ1-4; possibly TRBD1 for D (5 bases). Trimming left V 1 base short and J 7 bases short, with 13 bases between. CDR1 is SGHVS, CDR2 FQNEAQ, per germline. This CDR3 is 15 amino acids long.